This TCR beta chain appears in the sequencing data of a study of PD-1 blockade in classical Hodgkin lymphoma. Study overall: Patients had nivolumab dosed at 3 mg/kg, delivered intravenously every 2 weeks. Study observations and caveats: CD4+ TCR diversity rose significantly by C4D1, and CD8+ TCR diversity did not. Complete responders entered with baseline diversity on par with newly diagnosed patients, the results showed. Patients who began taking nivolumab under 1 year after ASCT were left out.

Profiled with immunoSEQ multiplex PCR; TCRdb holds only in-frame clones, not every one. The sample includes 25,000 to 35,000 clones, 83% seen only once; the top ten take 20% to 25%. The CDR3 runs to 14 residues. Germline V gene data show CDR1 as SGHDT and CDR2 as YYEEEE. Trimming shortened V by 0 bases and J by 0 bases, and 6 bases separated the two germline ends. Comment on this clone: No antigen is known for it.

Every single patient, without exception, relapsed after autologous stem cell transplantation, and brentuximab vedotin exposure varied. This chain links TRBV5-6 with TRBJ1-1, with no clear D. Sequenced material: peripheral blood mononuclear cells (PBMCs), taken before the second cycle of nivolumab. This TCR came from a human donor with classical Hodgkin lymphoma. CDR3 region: CASSLVQLNTEAFF. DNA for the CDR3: TGTGCCAGCAGCTTGGTTCAGTTGAACACTGAAGCTTTCTTT.